The next 17 T cell receptor beta chains were all read from a single sample in a study of metastatic and nonmetastatic thyroid tumors. TCRdb re-clonotyped the PCR reads via MiXCR. The sample lists about 27,000 clones, around a sixth occurring once. No treatment of any kind had been given to any patient before thyroid surgery. Sequencing was performed on blood. These receptors all come from a male donor with papillary thyroid cancer or a benign thyroid nodule (not recorded which). Some clones in this sample may be carry-over from other donors' samples.

This clone is deemed medium-sized. The genes are TRBV27 and TRBJ2-7; TRBD2 agrees at 9 bases. Trimming at V came to 4 bases and at J to 3 bases, leaving 4 bases not matched to a gene. This CDR3 is built from 14 residues. Germline V gene data show CDR1 as MNHEY and CDR2 as SMNVEV (reference sequence). CDR3 DNA sequence: TGTGCCAGCAGTTCCCATAGCGGGAGCTACGAGCAGTACTTC. Translating it yields CASSSHSGSYEQYF.

This clone was counted at least ten times. CDR3 in DNA: TGTGCCTGGAGTGGTATCAGGGCCACCGGGGAGCTGTTTTTT. It specifies CAWSGIRATGELFF. The chain couples TRBV30 to TRBJ2-2; weak D call: TRBD1 (5 bases). Trimming left V 1 base short and J 4 bases short, with 10 bases between. Germline V gene sequence: CDR1 GTSNPN, CDR2 SVGIG (reference sequence). The CDR3 runs 14 residues.

This clone was recorded many times. The genes are TRBV9 and TRBJ1-3; D remains unclear. Trimming removed 0 bases at V and 0 bases at J, with 7 bases between. CDR1 is SGDLS and CDR2 is YYNGEE in the germline V gene. There are 15 residues in the CDR3. The CDR3 DNA sequence: TGTGCCAGCAGCGTAGCTCAGAGCTCTGGAAACACCATATATTTT. It encodes CASSVAQSSGNTIYF. The full variable domain, completed using reference TRBV9 and TRBJ1-3, is DSGVTQTPKHLITATGQRVTLRCSPRSGDLSVYWYQQSLDQGLQFLIQYYNGEERAKGNILERFSAQQFPDLHSELNLSSLELGDSALYFCASSVAQSSGNTIYFGEGSWLTVV.

The chain joins TRBV11-1 to TRBJ2-7; 14 bases line up with TRBD2. Germline V CDR1 and CDR2: SGHAT, FQDESV (reference sequence). CDR3 length equals 15 residues. J was trimmed by 7 bases and V by 5 bases; bases with no gene match: 7. The CDR3 bases are TGTGCCAGCAGCATTCGACTAGCGGGGGGGCGAGAGCAGTACTTC. This translates into CASSIRLAGGREQYF.

Ten or more counts support this clone. The chain carries TRBV5-6 and TRBJ1-2; TRBD1 matches 7 bases. This CDR3 region has 16 residues. The germline gives CDR1 SGHDT, CDR2 YYEEEE. V dropped 2 bases and J dropped 2; count of bases not matched to a gene: 9. The CDR3 is CASSFVLDRVNYGYTF. The CDR3 DNA sequence: TGTGCCAGCAGCTTTGTGTTAGACAGGGTGAACTATGGCTACACCTTC.

Only a few counts were recorded for this clone. The rearrangement uses TRBV6-5 and TRBJ1-6; D is possibly TRBD1 (5 bases). The CDR3 runs to 14 residues. The germline V gene has CDR1 MNHEY and CDR2 SVGAGI. Trimming pared 2 bases from V and 7 bases from J, leaving 9 bases between. The DNA of the CDR3 is TGTGCCAGCAGTTACGGGACCGAAAATTCACCCCTCCACTTT. Translation gives CASSYGTENSPLHF.

As regards this clone: Given a much more abundant clone one base away, this may be a read error. V and J are TRBV5-1 and TRBJ1-2; D not certain. With 7 bases removed from V and 1 base from J, the gap between germline ends came to 8 bases. This CDR3 has 12 residues. The germline V gene encodes CDR1 SGHRS and CDR2 YFSETQ. For the CDR3, the DNA is TGCGCCAGCGGCGCCAGTAACTATGGCTACACCTTC. Protein: CASGASNYGYTF.

This clone came up many times. The rearrangement uses TRBV9 and TRBJ2-1; TRBD1 matches at 7 bases. V was pared by 0 bases and J by 6 bases, with 0 bases of the junction left unmatched. Per germline, CDR1 SGDLS and CDR2 YYNGEE. The CDR3 totals 13 residues. For the CDR3, the DNA is TGTGCCAGCAGCGTAGACAGGGGCAATGAGCAGTTCTTC. It codes for CASSVDRGNEQFF.

At least ten counts were recorded for this clone. V is TRBV11-1 and J is TRBJ2-1; 12 bases line up with TRBD2. Germline CDR1 and CDR2: SGHAT and FQDESV (reference sequence). Trimming at V came to 3 bases and at J to 5 bases, leaving 5 bases not matched to a gene. The CDR3 covers 16 residues. In DNA form, the CDR3 reads TGTGCCAGCAGCTTCCTAGCGGGGGGGCCTGACAATGAGCAGTTCTTC. This codes for CASSFLAGGPDNEQFF.

Comments on this clone: One junction end disagrees with the germline gene, perhaps due to a read error. V and J are TRBV4-1 and TRBJ2-7, with D maybe TRBD1 (5 bases). Germline V gives CDR1 MGHRA, CDR2 YSYEKL. The CDR3 length is 15 residues. The CDR3, as DNA: TGCGCCAGCAGCCAAGATAACGTGGGGCACTACGAGCAGCACTTC. As protein: CASSQDNVGHYEQHF.

This clone showed up many times. The chain joins TRBV27 to TRBJ2-7; 8 bases are a match to TRBD2. Germline V lookup: CDR1 MNHEY, CDR2 SMNVEV (reference sequence). The CDR3 runs to 13 residues. V shed 8 bases and J 5 bases; nucleotides not matched to a gene: 8. The CDR3 nucleotides are TGTGCCAGCTCCTTCAGCGGGAGCGACGAGCAGTACTTC. Translation: CASSFSGSDEQYF.

This clone was observed many times. The chain combines TRBV6-5 with TRBJ2-1; 16 nucleotides agree with TRBD2. In germline, CDR1 is MNHEY, CDR2 SVGAGI. Trimming cost V 5 bases and J 0 bases; bases outside gene matches: 7. The CDR3 runs to 19 residues. CDR3 amino acids: CASSPAGLAGGSSYNEQFF. The CDR3 coding sequence is TGTGCCAGCAGTCCCGCGGGACTAGCGGGAGGGAGCTCCTACAATGAGCAGTTCTTC.

This clone was detected ten times or more. The CDR3 nucleotides are TGTGCCAGCAGCTGGGGCCGAACCTACGAGCAGTACTTC. It yields the protein CASSWGRTYEQYF. The chain uses TRBV5-6 and TRBJ2-7; D perhaps matches TRBD1 (5 bases). Germline CDR1 reads SGHDT; CDR2 reads YYEEEE. The CDR3 runs 13 residues. Trimming removed 3 bases at V and 2 bases at J, with 9 bases between.

This clone was found many times. The chain combines TRBV5-1 with TRBJ2-3; 9 bases map to TRBD2. Germline CDR1 is SGHRS and CDR2 is YFSETQ. The ends lost 0 bases at V and 5 bases at J; junction bases unmatched: 7. The CDR3 has 16 residues. CDR3 DNA: TGCGCCAGCAGCTTGGCGGCGGGAGGGCCCGGAGATACGCAGTATTTT. Protein sequence: CASSLAAGGPGDTQYF.

Sample share makes this clone medium-sized. The sample carries other DNA sequences with the same CDR3. The V gene is TRBV11-1, the J gene TRBJ2-7, with TRBD2 matching over 9 bases. V shed 2 bases and J 5 bases; nucleotides not matched to a gene: 7. In germline, CDR1 is SGHAT, CDR2 FQDESV (reference sequence). The length of the CDR3 is 15 residues. The CDR3 spells CASSLFSGSTNEQYF. DNA for the CDR3: TGTGCCAGCAGCTTATTTAGCGGGAGTACGAACGAGCAGTACTTC.

This clone was observed at least ten times. This chain links TRBV3-1 with TRBJ2-6, with D tentatively TRBD1 (5 bases). The V gene's germline CDR1 is LGHDT and CDR2 YNNKEL (reference sequence). The germline V and J ends were trimmed by 4 bases and 1 base, with 8 bases remaining between them. The CDR3 runs 15 residues. The CDR3 is CASSRTNSGANVLTF. CDR3 DNA: TGTGCCAGCAGCCGGACAAATTCTGGGGCCAACGTCCTGACTTTC.

This clone is labeled as medium-sized. The chain has TRBV27 and TRBJ2-7; 10 nucleotides match TRBD1. Germline CDR1 is MNHEY and CDR2 is SMNVEV (reference sequence). This CDR3 is built from 15 residues. V trimming: 6 bases; J trimming: 4 bases; junction bases outside the gene matches: 9. The CDR3 DNA is TGTGCCAGCAGGGGCCTTGGGACAGGGGTATACGAGCAGTACTTC. Translating gives CASRGLGTGVYEQYF.